Listed below are T cell receptor beta chains from one sample, sequenced in a study of blood T cell repertoires in COVID-19. Using immunoSEQ multiplex PCR, the repertoire was profiled, and TCRdb retains in-frame clones only, with some absent. The sample has around 300,000 clones, 86% seen once. Sequencing was performed on peripheral blood. The receptors derive from a woman in her thirties with active or convalescent COVID-19. CDR3s include the opening cysteine and the closing phenylalanine or tryptophan. Fields, in order: clone size, J gene, V gene, D gene, CDR3 protein, CDR3 DNA. D genes are given only for firm matches. Not every row has a clone size; where given, it reads once, few, many or a size class.

>-|TRBJ2-1|TRBV9|TRBD2
CASSGRGANEQFF
TGTGCCAGCTCTGGGCGGGGGGCAAATGAGCAGTTCTTC
>-|TRBJ2-6|TRBV18|-
CASSRDRSSSGANVLTF
TGTGCCAGCTCACGTGACAGGTCCAGCTCTGGGGCCAACGTCCTGACTTTC
>-|TRBJ2-3|TRBV7-3|-
CASQNRPHTDTQYF
TGTGCCAGCCAGAACAGGCCTCACACAGATACGCAGTATTTT
>few|TRBJ1-5|TRBV27|-
CASSFRGIQPQHF
TGTGCCAGCAGTTTTAGGGGTATTCAGCCCCAGCATTTT
>-|TRBJ2-1|TRBV27|TRBD1
CASSWDRVADEQFF
TGTGCCAGCAGCTGGGACAGGGTTGCTGATGAGCAGTTCTTC
>-|TRBJ2-3|TRBV10-2|-
CATLRGTSTDTQYF
TGCGCCACCCTGCGCGGTACTAGCACAGATACGCAGTATTTT
>-|TRBJ2-7|TRBV27|TRBD2
CASSLSGGLYEQYF
TGTGCCAGCAGTTTATCGGGAGGGTTGTACGAGCAGTACTTC
>-|TRBJ1-2|TRBV19|-
CASKAHGNYGYTF
TGTGCCAGTAAAGCGCACGGCAACTATGGCTACACCTTC
>once|TRBJ1-2|TRBV5-5|-
CASSLDAGTNYGYTF
TGTGCCAGCAGCTTGGATGCGGGGACTAACTATGGCTACACCTTC
>few|TRBJ1-6|TRBV7-3|TRBD1
CASSLTLDRDNSPLHF
TGTGCCAGCAGCTTAACGTTGGACAGGGATAATTCACCCCTCCACTTT
>-|TRBJ2-3|TRBV9|TRBD2
CASSVESGGSVGDTQYF
TGTGCCAGCAGCGTAGAAAGCGGGGGGTCCGTGGGAGATACGCAGTATTTT
>-|TRBJ1-5|TRBV12-3/TRBV12-4|-
CASSFAGHQPQHF
TGTGCCAGCAGTTTCGCAGGGCATCAGCCCCAGCATTTT
>-|TRBJ2-3|TRBV30|TRBD2
CAWDLNAGGRYF
TGTGCCTGGGACTTAAACGCGGGGGGGCGGTATTTT
>-|TRBJ1-2|TRBV28|-
CASSSPGSIYGYTF
TGTGCCAGCAGTTCGCCAGGGTCGATTTATGGCTACACCTTC
>-|TRBJ2-1|TRBV29-1|TRBD2
CSVGVTSAGGNEQFF
TGCAGCGTTGGGGTGACTAGCGCGGGTGGCAATGAGCAGTTCTTC
>-|TRBJ1-2|TRBV6-5|TRBD1
CASSPLGTDGYTF
TGTGCCAGCAGTCCCCTCGGGACAGATGGCTACACCTTC
>-|TRBJ1-1|TRBV19|-
CASSIKSRWRVAFF
TGTGCCAGTAGTATAAAATCAAGGTGGAGGGTAGCTTTCTTT
>-|TRBJ2-1|TRBV12-3/TRBV12-4|-
CASSFRGASEQFF
TGTGCCAGCAGTTTCAGGGGGGCCTCGGAGCAGTTCTTC
>few|TRBJ1-2|TRBV7-9|TRBD1
CASSLPRQGSPNYGYTF
TGTGCCAGCAGCTTACCAAGACAGGGTTCCCCTAACTATGGCTACACCTTC
>-|TRBJ1-1|TRBV7-9|-
CASSLRADGAGAFF
TGTGCCAGCAGCCTCCGGGCAGACGGAGCGGGGGCTTTCTTT
>-|TRBJ1-5|TRBV28|TRBD1
CASSPSGGRNQPQHF
TGTGCCAGCAGTCCTTCAGGGGGCCGCAATCAGCCCCAGCATTTT
>-|TRBJ1-6|TRBV19|TRBD1
CASSMSGQGNSPLHF
TGTGCCAGTAGTATGAGTGGACAGGGAAATTCACCCCTCCACTTT
>-|TRBJ1-1|TRBV30|TRBD1
CARDRENTEAFF
TGTGCCCGTGACAGGGAGAACACTGAAGCTTTCTTT
>-|TRBJ1-6|TRBV7-2|TRBD1
CASSLGHRGYGSPLHF
TGTGCCAGCAGCTTAGGTCACAGGGGTTACGGGTCACCCCTCCACTTT
>-|TRBJ1-6|TRBV13|TRBD1
CASSLRGTGGFDSPLHF
TGTGCCAGCAGCCTAAGGGGGACAGGGGGTTTCGATTCACCCCTCCACTTT
>-|TRBJ2-2|TRBV5-4|-
CASSLDDRNTGELFF
TGTGCCAGCAGCTTGGACGACAGGAACACCGGGGAGCTGTTTTTT
>-|TRBJ1-4|TRBV4-3|-
CASSQVAPPNEKLFF
TGCGCCAGCAGCCAAGTTGCGCCACCTAATGAAAAACTGTTTTTT
>-|TRBJ2-3|TRBV11-2|-
CASSLWAGSDTDTQYF
TGTGCCAGCAGCTTATGGGCGGGGTCCGACACAGATACGCAGTATTTT
>-|TRBJ1-2|TRBV6-2/TRBV6-3|-
CASSERATYGYTF
TGTGCCAGCAGTGAGAGGGCCACCTATGGCTACACCTTC
>-|TRBJ1-5|TRBV4-1|-
CASSQDSTVINQPQHF
TGCGCCAGCAGCCAAGATTCGACAGTCATCAATCAGCCCCAGCATTTT
>-|TRBJ2-1|TRBV27|TRBD2
CASRPFGGGSSYNEQFF
TGTGCCAGCAGACCGTTTGGCGGGGGAAGCTCCTACAATGAGCAGTTCTTC
>once|TRBJ2-3|TRBV4-3|TRBD1
CASSQSATGAPQYF
TGCGCCAGCAGCCAATCAGCTACAGGGGCCCCGCAGTATTTT
>-|TRBJ2-7|TRBV6-6|-
CASSPTGLYEQYF
TGTGCCAGCAGTCCAACTGGTCTATACGAGCAGTACTTC
>-|TRBJ2-1|TRBV11-2|-
CASSPWGDSSYNEQFF
TGTGCCAGCAGCCCCTGGGGGGACAGCTCCTACAATGAGCAGTTCTTC
>-|TRBJ1-5|TRBV6-5|TRBD1
CASSTGENQPQHF
TGTGCCAGCAGCACAGGGGAAAATCAGCCCCAGCATTTT
>-|TRBJ1-1|TRBV28|TRBD1
CASTHRGRNTEAFF
TGTGCCAGCACCCACAGGGGAAGGAACACTGAAGCTTTCTTT
>-|TRBJ2-7|TRBV6-5|TRBD1
CASSPQGASEQYF
TGTGCCAGCAGTCCCCAGGGGGCGTCCGAGCAGTACTTC
>-|TRBJ1-2|TRBV28|-
CASSWDINGYTF
TGTGCCAGCTCTTGGGACATCAACGGCTACACCTTC
>-|TRBJ1-2|TRBV7-8|TRBD1
CASSSPDRGLYGYTF
TGTGCCAGCAGCTCACCGGACAGGGGGCTTTATGGCTACACCTTC
>-|TRBJ2-5|TRBV27|TRBD2
CASSPQIAGGLETQYF
TGTGCCAGCAGTCCTCAAATAGCGGGGGGGCTTGAGACCCAGTACTTC
>-|TRBJ1-1|TRBV27|-
CASSHRKSNTEAFF
TGTGCCAGCAGCCACAGGAAGAGCAACACTGAAGCTTTCTTT
>-|TRBJ1-6|TRBV7-2|-
CASSLGWGRGGSPLHF
TGTGCCAGCAGCTTAGGGTGGGGGCGTGGCGGATCACCCCTCCACTTT
>-|TRBJ1-1|TRBV2|-
CASSPETNTEAFF
TGTGCCAGCAGTCCCGAGACTAACACTGAAGCTTTCTTT
>once|TRBJ1-2|TRBV28|-
CASSLFGGDYGYTF
TGTGCCAGCAGTTTATTTGGGGGCGACTATGGCTACACCTTC